This T cell receptor beta chain was captured in a study of blood T cells in healthy people across ages. General study points: Conclusively comparing naive with antigen-experienced cells was impossible with unsorted PBMCs.

RNA extraction gave at least 5.5 micrograms of total RNA per sample. In regard to this clonotype: Its antigen is as yet unknown.

Using a J-beta primer mix together with a sample-barcoded 5' primer, a second PCR was run for roughly 7 to 11 cycles. Each CDR3 protein is one row after TCRdb ran MiXCR on the 5' RACE reads. The sample records about 800,000 distinct CDR3 sequences, roughly 25% being singletons. CDR1 and CDR2 (germline): KGHSH, LQKENI. CDR3 size: 14 residues. V gave up 8 bases and J gave up 4 bases; unmatched junction bases: 10. These data were also filed under a second study, of T cells of mothers and their children. That source adds: About 6 children and their three healthy Caucasian mothers were the donors.

The sequencing sample was made of blood. The origin of this receptor is a boy between 10 and 17 years old in good health. J is TRBJ2-7 and V is TRBV18; 8 bases agree with TRBD2. CDR3 DNA: TGTGCCAGCGCACTGTCGGGAGGGCCTTACGAGCAGTACTTC. This translates into CASALSGGPYEQYF. The entire variable domain, with the rest obtained from reference TRBV18 and TRBJ2-7, is as follows: NAGVMQNPRHLVRRRGQEARLRCSPMKGHSHVYWYRQLPEEGLKFMVYLQKENIIDESGMPKERFSAEFPKEGPSILRIQQVVRGDSAAYFCASALSGGPYEQYFGPGTRLTVT.